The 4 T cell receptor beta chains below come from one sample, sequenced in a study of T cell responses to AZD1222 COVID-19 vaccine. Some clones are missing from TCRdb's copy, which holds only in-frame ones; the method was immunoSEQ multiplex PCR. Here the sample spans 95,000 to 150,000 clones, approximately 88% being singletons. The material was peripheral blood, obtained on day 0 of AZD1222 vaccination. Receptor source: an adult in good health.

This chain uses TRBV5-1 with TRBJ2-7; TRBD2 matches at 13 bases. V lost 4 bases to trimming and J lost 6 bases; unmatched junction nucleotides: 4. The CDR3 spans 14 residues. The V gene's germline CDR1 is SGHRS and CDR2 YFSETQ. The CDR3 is CASSPGLAGPEQYF. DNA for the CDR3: TGCGCCAGCAGCCCGGGACTAGCGGGACCCGAGCAGTACTTC.

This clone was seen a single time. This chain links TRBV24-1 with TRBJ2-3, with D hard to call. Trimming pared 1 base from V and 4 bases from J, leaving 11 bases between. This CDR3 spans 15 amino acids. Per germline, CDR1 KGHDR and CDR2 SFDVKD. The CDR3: CATSDFVRGSDTQYF. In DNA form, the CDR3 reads TGTGCCACCAGTGATTTCGTCCGAGGCTCAGATACGCAGTATTTT.

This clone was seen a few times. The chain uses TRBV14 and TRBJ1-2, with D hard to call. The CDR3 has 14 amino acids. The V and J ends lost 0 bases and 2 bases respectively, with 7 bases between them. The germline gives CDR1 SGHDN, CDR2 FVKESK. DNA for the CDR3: TGTGCCAGCAGCCAAGATCCGTGGAACTATGGCTACACCTTC. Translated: CASSQDPWNYGYTF.

CDR3 protein: CASSQQGTSSEKLFF. The CDR3 region has the DNA TGCGCCAGCAGCCAACAGGGGACATCCTCAGAAAAACTGTTTTTT. The rearrangement joins TRBV4-1 to TRBJ1-4, with a weak D call TRBD1 (6 bases). CDR1 is MGHRA and CDR2 is YSYEKL in the germline V gene. The CDR3 covers 15 residues. V lost 2 bases, J lost 8 bases, and 15 bases lay in between.